The TCR beta chain described here comes from a study of shared clonotypes between healthy human individuals. Unsorted PBMC DNA sequencing spanned ten immunoSEQ deep assay plates. Some clones are missing from TCRdb's copy, which holds only in-frame ones; the method was immunoSEQ multiplex PCR. The sample consists of approximately 500,000 clones, about 80% of them appearing once. Germline CDR1 and CDR2: MNHEY and SVGAGI. Trimming took 4 bases from V and 2 from J, leaving 11 bases between them. This CDR3 spans 14 amino acids. Sequenced: PBMCs. The sequence derives from a woman in her thirties or forties in good health. Some clones in this sample may be carry-over from other donors' samples. The chain links TRBV6-5 to TRBJ1-1; D perhaps matches TRBD1 (6 bases). As DNA, the CDR3 is TGTGCCAGCAGTTCCCACAGGGATAACACTGAAGCTTTCTTT. Protein product: CASSSHRDNTEAFF.